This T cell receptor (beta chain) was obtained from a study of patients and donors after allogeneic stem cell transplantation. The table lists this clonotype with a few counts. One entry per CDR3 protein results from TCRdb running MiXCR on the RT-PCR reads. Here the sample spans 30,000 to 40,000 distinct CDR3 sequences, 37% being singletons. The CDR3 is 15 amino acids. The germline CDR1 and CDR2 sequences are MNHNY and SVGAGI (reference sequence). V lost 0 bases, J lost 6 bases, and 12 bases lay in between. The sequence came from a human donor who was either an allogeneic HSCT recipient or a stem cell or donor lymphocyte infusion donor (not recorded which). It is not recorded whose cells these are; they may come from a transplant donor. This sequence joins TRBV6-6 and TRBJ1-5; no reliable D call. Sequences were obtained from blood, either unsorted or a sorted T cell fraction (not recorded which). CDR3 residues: CASSYSRPEVQPQHF. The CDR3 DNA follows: TGTGCCAGCAGTTACTCCCGCCCTGAAGTTCAGCCCCAGCATTTT.